This T cell receptor beta chain was captured in a study of cytomegalovirus exposure and HLA in healthy donors. PCR involved 60 Vbeta and 13 Jbeta primers. The assay was immunoSEQ multiplex PCR, and TCRdb's table has in-frame clones only and misses some. Of 150,000 or so clones listed, around three quarters are singletons. The CDR3 sequence is 13 residues long. V dropped 2 bases and J dropped 7 bases, with 11 bases sitting between them. Germline V gene lookup returns CDR1 MNHNS and CDR2 SASEGT. General study findings and limits: Accurate predictions that matched the HLA-A and HLA-B alleles of most subjects were reportedly made from TCR beta sequences.

Notes on this clone: Its target is unknown.

This sequence originates from a middle-aged man in good health and CMV-seropositive. Sequenced input: PBMCs. The chain is built from TRBV6-1 and TRBJ1-2; D uncertain. For the CDR3, the DNA is TGTGCCAGCAGTGAACCCGAGACTGGTGGCTACACCTTC. It translates to CASSEPETGGYTF.